The 20 T cell receptor beta chains below all came from one sample that was sequenced in a study of OX40 agonist ivuxolimab in advanced cancers. Here immunoSEQ multiplex PCR was the method, and the copy in TCRdb shows in-frame clones only, minus some. The profile shows about 19,000 clones, approximately 80% of them singletons. Here the sequenced sample was CD4+ or CD8+ T cells sorted from blood, taken in a trial of the OX40 agonist ivuxolimab. Receptors originate from an adult with an advanced solid tumor such as melanoma, head and neck, liver or kidney cancer.

The V and J genes are TRBV9 and TRBJ1-3; 8 bases are a match to TRBD1. The CDR3 contains 16 residues. J gave up 0 bases and V 3 bases, and 5 bases lay outside the gene matches. Per germline, CDR1 SGDLS and CDR2 YYNGEE. The DNA for the CDR3 is TGTGCCAGCAGCGCCCGGACAGGGACCTCTGGAAACACCATATATTTT. It is translated as CASSARTGTSGNTIYF. Based on the CDR3 plus reference TRBV9 and TRBJ1-3, the full variable domain is DSGVTQTPKHLITATGQRVTLRCSPRSGDLSVYWYQQSLDQGLQFLIQYYNGEERAKGNILERFSAQQFPDLHSELNLSSLELGDSALYFCASSARTGTSGNTIYFGEGSWLTVV.

This rearrangement joins TRBV19 to TRBJ2-2; possible D gene TRBD2, 6 bases. The CDR3 length is 17 residues. CDR1 and CDR2 from the germline V gene are LNHDA and SQIVND (reference sequence). V was pared by 7 bases and J by 4 bases, with 22 bases between. The CDR3 loop reads CASISGVPGGLTGELFF. DNA for the CDR3: TGTGCCAGTATCTCGGGGGTTCCCGGGGGACTCACCGGGGAGCTGTTTTTT.

The CDR3 loop reads CASRVDDPGRYGYTF. The CDR3 DNA follows: TGTGCCAGCAGGGTCGACGATCCAGGGCGCTATGGCTACACCTTC. The rearrangement uses TRBV25-1 and TRBJ1-2, with a tentative D call TRBD1 (5 bases). CDR3 size: 15 residues. The germline gives CDR1 MGHDK, CDR2 SYGVNS. The V end lost 6 bases, the J end lost 4 bases, and 18 bases lay between the germline ends.

The chain uses TRBV19 and TRBJ2-1; 7 bases match TRBD1. Germline CDR1 and CDR2: LNHDA and SQIVND (reference sequence). The CDR3 has 11 amino acids. V lost 6 bases and J lost 8; bases outside the gene matches: 1. Written as DNA, the CDR3 is TGTGCCAGTAGGCAGGGGGATGAGCAGTTCTTC. Amino acids: CASRQGDEQFF.

The chain joins TRBV27 to TRBJ2-1, with TRBD1 matching over 7 bases. V shed 10 bases and J 4 bases; nucleotides not matched to a gene: 10. CDR1 is MNHEY and CDR2 is SMNVEV in the germline V gene (reference sequence). This CDR3 region has 14 residues. CDR3 sequence reads: CATSGSTGYNEQFF. CDR3 bases: TGTGCCACCAGCGGATCGACAGGGTACAATGAGCAGTTCTTC.

With regard to this clone: One junction end does not reproduce the germline sequence, and a read error may be involved. CDR3 in amino acids: CASRSDRNPTYTQYF. The CDR3 nucleotides are TGTGCCAGCAGATCCGACAGGAACCCCACATATACGCAGTATTTT. V is TRBV6-5 and J is TRBJ2-3; D possibly corresponds to TRBD1 (6 bases). Germline V gives CDR1 MNHEY, CDR2 SVGAGI. The CDR3 consists of 15 residues.

A single count supports this clone. The chain employs TRBV2 and TRBJ2-2, with D tentatively TRBD1 or TRBD2 (5 bases each). V shed 7 bases and J shed 1 base, with 10 bases lying between them. The CDR3 loop spans 14 amino acids. Germline-derived CDR1 and CDR2 are SNHLY and FYNNEI. CDR3 sequence reads: CASNRDQNTGELFF. The DNA for the CDR3 is TGTGCCAGCAACCGGGACCAGAACACCGGGGAGCTGTTTTTT.

This clone is judged medium-sized. V is TRBV4-1 and J is TRBJ1-2, with TRBD1 matching over 7 bases. Trimming at V came to 1 base and at J to 3 bases, leaving 2 bases not matched to a gene. The CDR3 contains 14 residues. CDR1 is MGHRA, CDR2 YSYEKL, per germline. CDR3 nucleotide sequence: TGCGCCAGCAGCCAAGTTCAGGGGGACTATGGCTACACCTTC. This translates into CASSQVQGDYGYTF.

The chain recombines TRBV6-6 with TRBJ2-5, with 8 bases matching TRBD1. J lost 3 bases, V lost 2 bases, and 2 bases had no gene match. The CDR3 is 14 amino acids. Germline CDR1 is MNHNY and CDR2 is SVGAGI (reference sequence). As DNA, the CDR3 is TGTGCCAGCAGTTACACGACAGGGGAAGAGACCCAGTACTTC. The encoded protein is CASSYTTGEETQYF.

The genes are TRBV6-5 and TRBJ1-2, with 7 nucleotides matching TRBD1. J was trimmed by 0 bases and V by 6 bases; bases with no gene match: 4. The germline CDR1 and CDR2 sequences are MNHEY and SVGAGI. CDR3 length: 14 residues. This CDR3 reads CASRSGTANYGYTF. Here the CDR3 DNA reads TGTGCCAGCAGGTCCGGGACAGCTAACTATGGCTACACCTTC.

This clone was detected only once. The CDR3 spells CASSLDRGHGTDTQYF. The CDR3 coding sequence is TGTGCCAGCAGTTTAGACAGGGGGCATGGCACAGATACGCAGTATTTT. The rearrangement links TRBV6-5 to TRBJ2-3, with TRBD1 matching 10 bases. This CDR3 comprises 16 residues. Germline lookup yields CDR1 MNHEY and CDR2 SVGAGI. Trimming cost V 4 bases and J 1 base; bases outside gene matches: 5.

The chain combines TRBV28 with TRBJ1-1; no reliable D call. Germline V gene sequence: CDR1 MDHEN, CDR2 SYDVKM. V was pared by 3 bases and J by 7 bases, with 9 bases between. The CDR3 sequence is 12 residues long. DNA of the CDR3: TGTGCCAGCAGTTTGACAAAGGGTGAAGCTTTCTTT. Translation gives CASSLTKGEAFF.

V usage is TRBV28 and J usage is TRBJ2-3; weak D call: TRBD1 (5 bases). The V end lost 4 bases, the J end lost 2 bases, and 16 bases lay between the germline ends. The CDR3 runs to 16 residues. CDR1 MDHEN and CDR2 SYDVKM come from the germline V gene. The chain's CDR3 is CASSSSDNRYTDTQYF. The CDR3 nucleotides read TGTGCCAGCAGTTCATCGGACAACCGTTACACAGATACGCAGTATTTT.

This clone was detected only a few times. This rearrangement joins TRBV4-1 to TRBJ2-3; no clear D. Trimming removed 2 bases from V and 3 bases from J, with 15 bases in between. The CDR3 loop spans 16 amino acids. Per germline, CDR1 MGHRA and CDR2 YSYEKL. The CDR3 is CASSQSPLVGTDTQYF. For the CDR3, the DNA is TGCGCCAGCAGCCAATCTCCCCTAGTGGGGACAGATACGCAGTATTTT.

The chain has TRBV12-2 and TRBJ1-4. TRBV12-2 is reported as a pseudogene. The CDR3 loop spans 14 amino acids. The CDR3 coding sequence is TGTGCCAGCAGCGGGGGACAGGATAATGAAAAACTGTTTTTT. It is translated as CASSGGQDNEKLFF.

This rearrangement joins TRBV4-2 to TRBJ1-5; D may be TRBD1 (5 bases). Germline assignment: CDR1 LGHNA and CDR2 YNFKEQ. This CDR3 contains 15 residues. The V and J ends lost 1 base and 1 base respectively, with 8 bases between them. CDR3 amino acids: CASSQGSGSNQPQHF. The CDR3 coding sequence is TGTGCCAGCAGCCAAGGCTCAGGGAGCAATCAGCCCCAGCATTTT.

V is TRBV2 and J is TRBJ2-1, with D perhaps matching TRBD2 (5 bases). Germline V gene sequence: CDR1 SNHLY, CDR2 FYNNEI. The CDR3 contains 14 residues. V shed 6 bases and J shed 0 bases, with 9 bases lying between them. Here the CDR3 DNA reads TGTGCCAGCAGGGACTTAAGCTCCTACAATGAGCAGTTCTTC. It translates to CASRDLSSYNEQFF.

This chain joins TRBV11-2 and TRBJ1-1; 9 bases match TRBD1. The J segment lost 4 bases and the V segment lost 3 bases, leaving 12 bases of the junction unmatched. Per the germline V gene, CDR1 is SGHAT and CDR2 is FQNNGV. The CDR3 has 17 residues. The CDR3 protein is CASSLEDRGFQSTEAFF. The CDR3 coding sequence is TGTGCCAGCAGCTTGGAAGACAGGGGGTTTCAGAGCACTGAAGCTTTCTTT.

The chain uses TRBV7-2 and TRBJ2-3; TRBD1 matches 8 bases. The V gene end was trimmed by 5 bases and the J gene end by 0 bases; junction bases not matched to a gene: 4. The CDR3 has 15 amino acids. Looked up from germline, CDR1 is SGHTA and CDR2 is FQGNSA. CDR3: CASSVRDRSTDTQYF. For the CDR3, the DNA is TGTGCCAGCAGCGTCCGGGACAGGAGCACAGATACGCAGTATTTT.

The J gene is TRBJ2-3, the V gene TRBV27, with D possibly TRBD2 on 5 matching bases. CDR1 is MNHEY and CDR2 is SMNVEV in the germline V gene (reference sequence). This CDR3 is 16 amino acids long. V lost 3 bases to trimming and J lost 1 base, with 14 bases between them. This CDR3 is CASSLIYGERTDTQYF. Here the CDR3 DNA reads TGTGCCAGCAGTTTGATTTATGGGGAGCGCACAGATACGCAGTATTTT.